The 32 T cell receptor beta chains in this list originate from one sample, sequenced in a study of blood T cell repertoires in COVID-19. The table came from immunoSEQ multiplex PCR; TCRdb's copy has only in-frame clones and leaves some out. The sample contains some 290,000 clones, approximately 90% of which appear only once. What was sequenced was PBMCs or T cells enriched from blood (not recorded which). These receptors were obtained from a woman aged 40 to 50 with acute COVID-19.

The chain combines TRBV7-2 with TRBJ2-5; a possible D gene is TRBD1 (6 bases). CDR1 SGHTA and CDR2 FQGNSA come from the germline V gene. The length of the CDR3 is 13 residues. Trimming removed 11 bases from V and 7 bases from J, with 20 bases in between. CDR3 nucleotides: TGTGCCGGCGCCGAGGGGGAAGTGGGGACCCAGTACTTC. Amino acids: CAGAEGEVGTQYF.

The rearrangement uses TRBV2 and TRBJ1-5; 12 nucleotides align to TRBD1. Germline V lookup: CDR1 SNHLY, CDR2 FYNNEI. V lost 1 base, J lost 6 bases, and 4 bases stayed unmatched. CDR3 length: 16 amino acids. This CDR3 reads CASSEDRDRGRQPQHF. CDR3 DNA sequence: TGTGCCAGCAGTGAAGACCGGGACAGGGGGCGTCAGCCCCAGCATTTT.

The chain has TRBV6-1 and TRBJ1-6, with 8 bases lining up with TRBD1. From germline, CDR1 is MNHNS and CDR2 SASEGT. V lost 2 bases to trimming and J lost 14 bases; unmatched junction nucleotides: 8. The CDR3 is 14 amino acids. The CDR3 here is CASSEFGRGHALHF. Written as DNA, the CDR3 is TGTGCCAGCAGTGAATTCGGCAGGGGGCACGCCCTCCACTTT.

The chain combines TRBV5-4 with TRBJ2-1; 12 nucleotides match TRBD2. The V and J ends lost 2 bases and 6 bases, in that order; junction bases with no gene match: 6. The CDR3 is 16 residues long. The germline gives CDR1 SGHNT, CDR2 YYREEE (reference sequence). As DNA, the CDR3 is TGTGCCAGCAGCTTACTAGCGGGAGGAAGTCCCAATGAGCAGTTCTTC. Its translation is CASSLLAGGSPNEQFF.

This clone has only one observation. The chain links TRBV6-5 to TRBJ1-2, with TRBD1 matching over 9 bases. The CDR3 sequence is 14 residues long. V was clipped by 2 bases and J by 4 bases; unmatched bases: 2. CDR1 and CDR2 (germline): MNHEY, SVGAGI. The CDR3 coding sequence is TGTGCCAGCAGTTACGGGACAGGGCTCTATGGCTACACCTTC. Encoded protein: CASSYGTGLYGYTF.

This chain uses TRBV11-1 with TRBJ2-1; D is unresolved. The V gene lost 5 bases and the J gene lost 2 bases, with 13 bases spanning the gap. This CDR3 is 15 amino acids long. Germline CDR1 is SGHAT and CDR2 is FQDESV (reference sequence). The CDR3 protein is CASSEPGYPYNEQFF. The CDR3 DNA sequence: TGTGCCAGCAGCGAACCGGGTTACCCCTACAATGAGCAGTTCTTC. The whole variable domain, filled in from reference TRBV11-1 and TRBJ2-1, reads EAEVAQSPRYKITEKSQAVAFWCDPISGHATLYWYRQILGQGPELLVQFQDESVVDDSQLPKDRFSAERLKGVDSTLKIQPAELGDSAMYLCASSEPGYPYNEQFFGPGTRLTVL.

The rearrangement links TRBV6-5 to TRBJ1-5; TRBD1 matches at 9 bases. The V gene's germline CDR1 is MNHEY and CDR2 SVGAGI. V was clipped by 6 bases and J by 5 bases; unmatched bases: 5. This CDR3 has 14 amino acids. CDR3 coding DNA: TGTGCCAGCAGCCGGACAGGGGCGGATCAGCCCCAGCATTTT. The encoded protein is CASSRTGADQPQHF.

This clone was seen once. The junction shows a germline mismatch at one end, possibly a read error. J is TRBJ1-6 and V is TRBV11-1; 7 bases agree with TRBD1. The CDR3 spans 12 residues. Germline V gene sequence: CDR1 SGHAT, CDR2 FQDESV (reference sequence). The DNA of the CDR3 is TGTGCCAGCAGCCCGCCGGACAGGTTTCCCATCTTT. Translating it yields CASSPPDRFPIF.

This chain joins TRBV2 and TRBJ2-2; tentatively, D is TRBD2 (6 bases). This CDR3 has 12 amino acids. The germline V and J ends were trimmed by 8 bases and 7 bases, with 11 bases remaining between them. CDR1 is SNHLY and CDR2 is FYNNEI in the germline V gene. Here the CDR3 DNA reads TGTGCCAGCGGGGGGAATTACGGGGAGCTGTTTTTT. It specifies CASGGNYGELFF. Full variable domain (rest looked up from reference TRBV2 and TRBJ2-2): EPEVTQTPSHQVTQMGQEVILRCVPISNHLYFYWYRQILGQKVEFLVSFYNNEISEKSEIFDDQFSVERPDGSNFTLKIRSTKLEDSAMYFCASGGNYGELFFGEGSRLTVL.

The gene calls are TRBV7-2 and TRBJ2-5; 13 bases align to TRBD2. CDR1 SGHTA and CDR2 FQGNSA come from the germline V gene. V shed 1 base, J shed 2 bases, and the junction held 4 bases outside the gene matches. The CDR3 contains 17 residues. The CDR3 DNA reads TGTGCCAGCAGCTTAGGGGGACTAGCGGGGCCACAAGAGACCCAGTACTTC. This codes for CASSLGGLAGPQETQYF. Full variable domain (outside the CDR3, taken from reference TRBV7-2 and TRBJ2-5): GAGVSQSPSNKVTEKGKDVELRCDPISGHTALYWYRQSLGQGLEFLIYFQGNSAPDKSGLPSDRFSAERTGGSVSTLTIQRTQQEDSAVYLCASSLGGLAGPQETQYFGPGTRLLVL.

The chain has TRBV5-1 and TRBJ2-5, with 12 positions matching TRBD2. The length of the CDR3 is 14 residues. Germline V gene data show CDR1 as SGHRS and CDR2 as YFSETQ. V shed 3 bases, J shed 4 bases, and the junction held 1 base outside the gene matches. The CDR3 region is CASSSGLAGETQYF. The CDR3 DNA follows: TGCGCCAGCAGCTCGGGACTAGCGGGAGAGACCCAGTACTTC.

This sequence joins TRBV23-1 and TRBJ1-4; 9 nucleotides agree with TRBD1. TRBV23-1 has ORF status, its function being uncertain. The trim removed 0 bases at V and 1 base at J, leaving 6 bases unmatched. CDR3 length: 18 amino acids. For the CDR3, the DNA is TGCGCCAGCAGTCAATCGTTTCGACAGGGGGAAACTAATGAAAAACTGTTTTTT. Translated, it gives CASSQSFRQGETNEKLFF.

This chain connects TRBV11-3 to TRBJ1-6; no firm D call. The germline V and J ends were trimmed by 4 bases and 8 bases, with 6 bases remaining between them. This CDR3 spans 12 amino acids. CDR1 SGHNT and CDR2 YENEEA come from the germline V gene. The CDR3 nucleotides are TGTGCCAGCAGCTGGCTGGATTCACCCCTCCACTTT. Translated, it gives CASSWLDSPLHF.

V gene TRBV11-3 combines with J gene TRBJ2-7; the match to TRBD2 covers 8 bases. In germline, CDR1 is SGHNT, CDR2 YENEEA. The CDR3 length is 17 residues. Unmatched junction bases numbered 14, after V lost 5 bases and J lost 2 bases. In DNA, the CDR3 is TGTGCCAGCAGCCCTCCCCGCTCGACTAGCGCGCCCTACGAGCAGTACTTC. It encodes CASSPPRSTSAPYEQYF.

This chain uses TRBV9 with TRBJ2-5; 11 bases map to TRBD1. CDR3 size: 14 residues. With V trimmed by 2 bases and J by 7 bases, 4 bases remained unmatched. Looked up from germline, CDR1 is SGDLS and CDR2 is YYNGEE. This chain's CDR3 is CASSVGTGGRTQYF. CDR3 coding DNA: TGTGCCAGCAGCGTTGGGACAGGGGGGCGGACCCAGTACTTC.

J is TRBJ2-1 and V is TRBV10-3, with 12 bases that match TRBD2. This CDR3 contains 17 residues. Germline CDR1 and CDR2: ENHRY and SYGVKD. V lost 0 bases to trimming and J lost 4 bases; unmatched junction nucleotides: 4. This CDR3 reads CAISESALAGGYNEQFF. DNA for the CDR3: TGTGCCATCAGTGAGTCTGCCCTAGCGGGGGGGTACAATGAGCAGTTCTTC.

In this sample, this clone turned up once. This chain connects TRBV14 to TRBJ2-1; 9 positions match TRBD2. This CDR3 has 15 residues. Trimming cost V 1 base and J 10 bases; bases outside gene matches: 8. Germline CDR1 SGHDN, CDR2 FVKESK. CDR3 in DNA: TGTGCCAGCAGCCAAGCAATAGCGGGAGCTCCCGAGCAGTTCTTC. It encodes CASSQAIAGAPEQFF.

J is TRBJ1-4 and V is TRBV2, with 7 bases lining up with TRBD1. Germline V gives CDR1 SNHLY, CDR2 FYNNEI. This CDR3 is 11 amino acids long. V shed 11 bases, J shed 8 bases, and the junction held 5 bases outside the gene matches. The CDR3 nucleotides read TGTGCCTGTGGACAGGACGAAAAACTGTTTTTT. This translates into CACGQDEKLFF.

DNA of the CDR3: TGCAGCGCTAGGGACAGCCTTAATTCACCCCTCCACTTT. Protein product: CSARDSLNSPLHF. The V call is TRBV29-1, the J call TRBJ1-6; 7 bases are shared with TRBD1. The germline CDR1 and CDR2 sequences are SQVTM and ANQGSEA. V trimming: 7 bases; J trimming: 6 bases; junction bases outside the gene matches: 6. This CDR3 is 13 amino acids long.

The chain joins TRBV29-1 to TRBJ2-4, with TRBD2 matching 8 bases. Germline V gives CDR1 SQVTM, CDR2 ANQGSEA. The trim removed 7 bases at V and 8 bases at J, leaving 7 bases unmatched. The CDR3 covers 12 residues. The DNA of the CDR3 is TGCAGCGCCGCGGGGGGCGGGTACATTCAGTACTTC. Translated: CSAAGGGYIQYF.

V usage is TRBV5-1 and J usage is TRBJ2-3, with a weak D call TRBD1 (6 bases). The CDR3 sequence is 15 residues long. Germline loops: CDR1 SGHRS, CDR2 YFSETQ. The V and J ends lost 4 bases and 4 bases respectively, with 16 bases between them. CDR3 amino acids: CASSVDNPGADTQYF. CDR3 DNA sequence: TGCGCCAGCAGCGTGGACAACCCAGGGGCAGATACGCAGTATTTT. The full variable domain, with the rest looked up from reference TRBV5-1 and TRBJ2-3, is KAGVTQTPRYLIKTRGQQVTLSCSPISGHRSVSWYQQTPGQGLQFLFEYFSETQRNKGNFPGRFSGRQFSNSRSEMNVSTLELGDSALYLCASSVDNPGADTQYFGPGTRLTVL.

This chain connects TRBV2 to TRBJ1-1; possible D gene TRBD1, 5 bases. Germline CDR1 and CDR2: SNHLY and FYNNEI. The V end lost 4 bases, the J end lost 6 bases, and 15 bases lay between the germline ends. The CDR3 is 14 residues long. This CDR3 reads CASSVGGSTSEAFF. CDR3 nucleotides: TGTGCCAGCAGTGTCGGGGGATCTACTTCTGAAGCTTTCTTT.

The chain carries TRBV7-9 and TRBJ1-2, with TRBD1 matching 9 bases. This CDR3 region has 19 residues. V was pared by 0 bases and J by 2 bases, with 13 bases of the junction left unmatched. Germline-derived CDR1 and CDR2 are SEHNR and FQNEAQ (reference sequence). The CDR3 DNA reads TGTGCCAGCAGCTTAGCCCCGAACAGGGGGCACCAAATAAACTATGGCTACACCTTC. Translated: CASSLAPNRGHQINYGYTF.

This rearrangement joins TRBV2 to TRBJ1-1; 7 bases map to TRBD1. V shed 7 bases, J shed 3 bases, and the junction held 11 bases outside the gene matches. CDR3 size: 15 residues. Germline lookup yields CDR1 SNHLY and CDR2 FYNNEI. CDR3: CASTQEGQTYTEAFF. As DNA, the CDR3 is TGTGCCAGCACCCAGGAGGGACAGACCTACACTGAAGCTTTCTTT.

V and J are TRBV29-1 and TRBJ2-5; TRBD2 matches 7 bases. V shed 4 bases and J 4 bases; nucleotides not matched to a gene: 6. In germline, CDR1 is SQVTM, CDR2 ANQGSEA. The CDR3 loop spans 13 amino acids. CDR3: CSVGRGNGETQYF. The CDR3 coding sequence is TGCAGCGTTGGGCGGGGGAATGGAGAGACCCAGTACTTC.

This chain links TRBV5-1 with TRBJ1-1; 10 bases map to TRBD1. CDR1 is SGHRS, CDR2 YFSETQ, per germline. The CDR3 loop spans 14 amino acids. V trimming: 3 bases; J trimming: 3 bases; junction bases outside the gene matches: 2. The CDR3 region is CASSSGQGDTEAFF. Written as DNA, the CDR3 is TGCGCCAGCAGCTCAGGACAGGGGGACACTGAAGCTTTCTTT.

The chain joins TRBV7-2 to TRBJ2-3; D is perhaps TRBD2 (6 bases). Germline CDR1 reads SGHTA; CDR2 reads FQGNSA. V was clipped by 4 bases and J by 1 base, with 12 bases between them. There are 15 residues in the CDR3. As DNA, the CDR3 is TGTGCCAGCAGCTCTAGCGATCTTGGCACAGATACGCAGTATTTT. Its protein is CASSSSDLGTDTQYF.

CDR3 nucleotide sequence: TGCACCAGCAGCCACTCCGGGACTAGCGGGAGTGGGCTCGGGGAGCTGTTTTTT. Translated: CTSSHSGTSGSGLGELFF. V is TRBV1 and J is TRBJ2-2; the tabulated D call, TRBD2, remains unverified against the DNA. TRBV1 is annotated as a pseudogene. The CDR3 extends over 18 amino acids.

The chain has TRBV4-1 and TRBJ1-1, with D maybe TRBD1 (6 bases). In germline, CDR1 is MGHRA, CDR2 YSYEKL. The CDR3 runs to 15 residues. V lost 1 base and J 11 bases, leaving 20 bases between the germline ends. CDR3 in amino acids: CASSQGSDRAAGAFF. DNA for the CDR3: TGCGCCAGCAGCCAAGGGTCGGACAGAGCCGCCGGGGCTTTCTTT.

This chain joins TRBV6-4 and TRBJ2-1, with 12 bases that match TRBD2. Germline V gives CDR1 MRHNA, CDR2 SNTAGT. This CDR3 is built from 15 residues. The V and J ends lost 4 bases and 8 bases, in that order; junction bases with no gene match: 6. The CDR3 DNA is TGTGCCAGCAGTGCCAGGCTAGCGGGAGGGCATGAGCAGTTCTTC. As protein: CASSARLAGGHEQFF.

The rearrangement uses TRBV27 and TRBJ2-7, with 7 bases matching TRBD2. Trimming removed 0 bases from V and 6 bases from J; junction bases left unmatched: 5. Germline V gene lookup returns CDR1 MNHEY and CDR2 SMNVEV (reference sequence). The CDR3 contains 14 residues. The CDR3 bases are TGTGCCAGCAGTTTATCGCTGGGCGGGAGCGAGCAGTACTTC. The encoded protein is CASSLSLGGSEQYF.

This chain uses TRBV5-4 with TRBJ2-5; 12 bases match TRBD2. There are 14 residues in the CDR3. CDR1 SGHNT and CDR2 YYREEE come from the germline V gene (reference sequence). The trim removed 10 bases at V and 4 bases at J, leaving 8 bases unmatched. This CDR3 reads CAGSSSGGAETQYF. The DNA of the CDR3 is TGTGCCGGAAGTTCTAGCGGGGGGGCAGAGACCCAGTACTTC.